The rows below give T cell receptor beta chains drawn from one sample of a study of blood T cell repertoires in COVID-19. The assay was immunoSEQ multiplex PCR, and TCRdb's table has in-frame clones only and misses some. The data contain hundreds of thousands of clones, 70% to 90% of them singletons. The material sequenced was PBMCs or T cells enriched from blood (not recorded which). The receptors stem from a man aged 45-65 years who had been exposed to COVID-19. Each CDR3 is given with its conserved first and last residue. The order of the fields is clone size, V gene, D gene, J gene, CDR3 protein, CDR3 DNA. A D gene is named only where the DNA matches it firmly. The listing skips clone size in some rows; elsewhere it reads once, few, many or a size class.

NA	TRBV19	TRBD1	TRBJ2-7	CASSTRTGTSYEQYF	TGTGCCAGTAGTACCCGGACAGGGACGTCCTACGAGCAGTACTTC
NA	TRBV5-1	NA	TRBJ2-3	CASSLSPRGSQRTDTQYF	TGCGCCAGCAGCTTGTCTCCCCGGGGGTCCCAAAGGACAGATACGCAGTATTTT
NA	TRBV6-5	NA	TRBJ1-2	CASKLTRGYLGYTF	TGTGCCAGCAAACTCACCCGAGGGTACTTGGGCTACACCTTC
NA	TRBV4-1	NA	TRBJ1-6	CASSATHPPLHF	TGCGCCAGCAGCGCGACTCATCCACCCCTCCACTTT
NA	TRBV7-2	NA	TRBJ2-5	CASRNDSPEKETQYF	TGTGCCAGCAGGAACGACTCCCCGGAAAAAGAGACCCAGTACTTC
once	TRBV5-1	TRBD2	TRBJ2-2	CASSRPSGRAPGELFF	TGCGCCAGCAGCCGACCTAGCGGGAGGGCCCCCGGGGAGCTGTTTTTT
NA	TRBV4-1	NA	TRBJ1-3	CASSQARQVTRNTIYF	TGCGCCAGCAGCCAGGCCAGACAGGTCACAAGAAACACCATATATTTT
once	TRBV5-1	TRBD2	TRBJ2-1	CASSSGGGSYNEQFF	TGCGCCAGCAGCTCGGGCGGGGGCTCCTACAATGAGCAGTTCTTC
NA	TRBV9	TRBD1	TRBJ1-2	CASKNRDRSYGYTF	TGTGCCAGCAAGAACCGGGACAGGAGCTATGGCTACACCTTC
medium-sized	TRBV7-9	NA	TRBJ1-1	CASSFWNTEAFF	TGTGCCAGCAGCTTCTGGAACACTGAAGCTTTCTTT